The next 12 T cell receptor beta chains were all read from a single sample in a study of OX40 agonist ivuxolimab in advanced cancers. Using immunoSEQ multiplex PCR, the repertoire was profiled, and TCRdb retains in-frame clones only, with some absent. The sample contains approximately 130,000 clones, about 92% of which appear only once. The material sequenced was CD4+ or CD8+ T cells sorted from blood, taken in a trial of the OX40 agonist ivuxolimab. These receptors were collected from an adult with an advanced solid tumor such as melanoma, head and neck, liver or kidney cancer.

CDR3 nucleotides: TGTGCCAGTAGTCCCCTAGCCATCCGAGAGACCCAGTACTTC. Its protein product is CASSPLAIRETQYF. The chain combines TRBV19 with TRBJ2-5, with D maybe TRBD2 (5 bases). Germline loops: CDR1 LNHDA, CDR2 SQIVND (reference sequence). This CDR3 has 14 amino acids. V was shortened by 5 bases and J by 4 bases, with 14 bases between the two germline ends. The full variable domain, in which reference TRBV19 and TRBJ2-5 provide the parts outside the CDR3, is DGGITQSPKYLFRKEGQNVTLSCEQNLNHDAMYWYRQDPGQGLRLIYYSQIVNDFQKGDIAEGYSVSREKKESFPLTVTSAQKNPTAFYLCASSPLAIRETQYFGPGTRLLVL.

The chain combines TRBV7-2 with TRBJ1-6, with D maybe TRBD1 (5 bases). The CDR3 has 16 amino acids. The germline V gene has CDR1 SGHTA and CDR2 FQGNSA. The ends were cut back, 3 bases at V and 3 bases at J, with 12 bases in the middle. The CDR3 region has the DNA TGTGCCAGCAGCTTCGCAGGGACCCACTATAATTCACCCCTCCACTTT. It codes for CASSFAGTHYNSPLHF.

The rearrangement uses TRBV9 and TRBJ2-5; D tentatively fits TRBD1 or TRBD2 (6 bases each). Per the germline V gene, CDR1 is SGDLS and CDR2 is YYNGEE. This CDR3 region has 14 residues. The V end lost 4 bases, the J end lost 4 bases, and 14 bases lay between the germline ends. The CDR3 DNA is TGTGCCAGCAGCCGGAGGGGGACGGGAGAGACCCAGTACTTC. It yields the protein CASSRRGTGETQYF.

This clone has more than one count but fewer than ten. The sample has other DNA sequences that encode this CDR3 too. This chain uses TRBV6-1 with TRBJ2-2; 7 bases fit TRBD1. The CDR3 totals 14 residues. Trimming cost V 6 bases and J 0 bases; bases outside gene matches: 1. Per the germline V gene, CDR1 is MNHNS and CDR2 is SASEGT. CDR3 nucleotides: TGTGCCAGCAGCGGGACAGCGAACACCGGGGAGCTGTTTTTT. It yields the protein CASSGTANTGELFF.

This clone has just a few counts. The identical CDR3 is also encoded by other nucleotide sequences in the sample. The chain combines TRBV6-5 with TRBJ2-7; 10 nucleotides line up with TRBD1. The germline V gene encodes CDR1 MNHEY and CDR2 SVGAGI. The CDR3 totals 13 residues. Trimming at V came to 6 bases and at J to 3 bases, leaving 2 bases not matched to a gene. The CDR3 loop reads CASSRDRGYEQYF. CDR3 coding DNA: TGTGCCAGCAGCCGGGACAGGGGCTACGAGCAGTACTTC.

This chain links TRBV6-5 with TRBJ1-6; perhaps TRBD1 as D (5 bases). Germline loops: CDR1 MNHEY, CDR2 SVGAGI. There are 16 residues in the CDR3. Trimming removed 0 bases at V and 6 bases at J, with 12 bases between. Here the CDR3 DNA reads TGTGCCAGCAGTTACTCGATTCAGGGATCTAATTCACCCCTCCACTTT. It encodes CASSYSIQGSNSPLHF.

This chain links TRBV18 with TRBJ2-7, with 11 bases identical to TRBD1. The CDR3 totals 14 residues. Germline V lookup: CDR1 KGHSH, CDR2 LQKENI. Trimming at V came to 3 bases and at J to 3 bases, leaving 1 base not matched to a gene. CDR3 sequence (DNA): TGTGCCAGCTCACCGGGACAGGGGGTCTACGAGCAGTACTTC. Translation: CASSPGQGVYEQYF. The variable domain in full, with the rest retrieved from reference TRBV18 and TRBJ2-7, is NAGVMQNPRHLVRRRGQEARLRCSPMKGHSHVYWYRQLPEEGLKFMVYLQKENIIDESGMPKERFSAEFPKEGPSILRIQQVVRGDSAAYFCASSPGQGVYEQYFGPGTRLTVT.

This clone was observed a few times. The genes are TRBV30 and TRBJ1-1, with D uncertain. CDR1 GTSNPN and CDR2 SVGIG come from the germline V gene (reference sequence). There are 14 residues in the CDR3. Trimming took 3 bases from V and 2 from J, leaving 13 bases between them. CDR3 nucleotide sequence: TGTGCCTGGAGCGGACTTTGGGGAAACACTGAAGCTTTCTTT. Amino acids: CAWSGLWGNTEAFF.

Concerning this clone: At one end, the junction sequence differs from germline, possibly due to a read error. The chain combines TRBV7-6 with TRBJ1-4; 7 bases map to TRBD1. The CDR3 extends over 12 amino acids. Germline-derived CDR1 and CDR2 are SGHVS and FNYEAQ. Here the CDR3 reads CASSPPGQVQIF. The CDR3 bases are TGTGCCAGCAGCCCACCTGGACAGGTCCAGATTTTT.

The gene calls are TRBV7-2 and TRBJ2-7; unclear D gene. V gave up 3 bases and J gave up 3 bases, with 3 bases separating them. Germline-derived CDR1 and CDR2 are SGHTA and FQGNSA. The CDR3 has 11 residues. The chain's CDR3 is CASSFLYEQYF. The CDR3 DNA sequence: TGTGCCAGCAGCTTCCTCTACGAGCAGTACTTC.

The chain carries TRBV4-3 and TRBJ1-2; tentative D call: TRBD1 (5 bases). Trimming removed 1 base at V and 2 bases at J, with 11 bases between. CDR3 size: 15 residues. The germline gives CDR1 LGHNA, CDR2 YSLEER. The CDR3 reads CASSQVWGGNYGYTF. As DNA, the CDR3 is TGCGCCAGCAGCCAAGTCTGGGGCGGAAACTATGGCTACACCTTC.

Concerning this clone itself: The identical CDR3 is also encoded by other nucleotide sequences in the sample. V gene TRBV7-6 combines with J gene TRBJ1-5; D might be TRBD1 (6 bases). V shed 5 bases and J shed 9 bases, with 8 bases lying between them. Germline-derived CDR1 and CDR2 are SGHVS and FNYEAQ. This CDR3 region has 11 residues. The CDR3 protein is CASSGGGPQHF. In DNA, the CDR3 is TGTGCCAGCAGCGGAGGGGGGCCCCAGCATTTT.